This TCR beta chain was sequenced for a study of cytomegalovirus exposure and HLA in healthy donors. Across the whole study: An earlier analysis identified approximately 110 million unique TCR beta sequences in about 200 million T cells.

In regard to this clone: Its matching antigen is unknown.

This CDR3 has 14 amino acids. Trimming left V 0 bases short and J 1 base short, with 7 bases between. The V gene's germline CDR1 is SGHRS and CDR2 YFSETQ. In the PCR, 60 Vbeta and 13 Jbeta primers were used. Measured with immunoSEQ multiplex PCR; TCRdb has only the in-frame clones, and not every one. Of approximately 140,000 clones detected, roughly 79% appear once; the ten largest clones hold around 2%. Overall study results and limits: The study put some 150 TCR beta chains on its list as cytomegalovirus-associated. Sequences of the TCR beta chain were said to predict the HLA-A and HLA-B alleles of most subjects accurately.

This TCR was recovered from a woman in her 50s in good health and CMV-seronegative. V is TRBV5-1 and J is TRBJ1-1; no definite D call. Sequencing was carried out using PBMCs. The CDR3 is CASSLGGGNTEAFF. The DNA for the CDR3 is TGCGCCAGCAGCTTGGGCGGTGGGAACACTGAAGCTTTCTTT. Together with reference TRBV5-1 and TRBJ1-1, the CDR3 gives the full variable domain: KAGVTQTPRYLIKTRGQQVTLSCSPISGHRSVSWYQQTPGQGLQFLFEYFSETQRNKGNFPGRFSGRQFSNSRSEMNVSTLELGDSALYLCASSLGGGNTEAFFGQGTRLTVV.